These T cell receptor beta chains were read from a single sample in a study of T cells in Graves' hyperthyroidism and ophthalmopathy. TCRdb re-called the multiplex PCR reads with MiXCR, one entry per CDR3 protein. The data show about 250,000 distinct CDR3 sequences, almost 25% seen once. The source material was blood. The receptors shown here come from a woman aged 40-49 years with Graves' ophthalmopathy. The CDR3 runs from the conserved cysteine through the conserved F or W. Fields, in order: D gene, J gene, clone size, V gene, CDR3 DNA, CDR3 protein. The D gene is left open where the match is weak. Rows may omit the clone size; those that give it use once, few, many or a size class.

NA TRBJ2-5 many TRBV28 TGTGCCAGCAGTTCGTTACTCGGCGGGAAAGAGACCCAGTACTTC CASSSLLGGKETQYF
TRBD2 TRBJ2-2 many TRBV14 TGTGCCAGCAGCCAAGTAAGCGGGATCACCGGGGAGCTGTTTTTT CASSQVSGITGELFF
NA TRBJ2-5 NA TRBV28 TGTGCCAGCAGAAGCGGAGGAGAACAAGAGACCCAGTACTTC CASRSGGEQETQYF
TRBD1 TRBJ1-1 many TRBV29-1 TGCAGCGTTGGCGGGACAGGGTTTCGGAACACTGAAGCTTTCTTT CSVGGTGFRNTEAFF
NA TRBJ2-5 many TRBV12-5 TGTGCTAGTGGTTTTGGGGGGGGCGGGAACAAAGAGACCCAGTACTTC CASGFGGGGNKETQYF
TRBD1 TRBJ1-1 many TRBV28 TGTGCCAGCAGTCCTCCTCGACAGGGGAAGTTAAACACTGAAGCTTTCTTT CASSPPRQGKLNTEAFF
NA TRBJ1-2 NA TRBV3-1 TGTGCCAGCAGCCCACATGGTGCGGGGACTAACTATGGCTACACCTTC CASSPHGAGTNYGYTF
NA TRBJ2-7 many TRBV28 TGTGCCACCACGACCCCCTACGAGCAGTACTTC CATTTPYEQYF
TRBD1 TRBJ2-7 NA TRBV19 TGTGCCAGTAGCAGGGGGCGGGACAGGGCCACCTACGAGCAGTACTTC CASSRGRDRATYEQYF
NA TRBJ1-2 many TRBV30 TGTGCCTGGAGACTCGATGGCTACACCTTC CAWRLDGYTF
NA TRBJ2-2 many TRBV6-1 TGTGCCAGCAACCGGGACCTGAACACCGGGGAGCTGTTTTTT CASNRDLNTGELFF
NA TRBJ2-5 once TRBV5-4 TGTGCCAGCAGCCAGGGCCCGGGGAGCCTAGAGACCCAGTACTTC CASSQGPGSLETQYF
NA TRBJ2-2 NA TRBV28 TGTGCCGGCAGTTTTTCTACCGGGGAGCTGTTTTTT CAGSFSTGELFF
NA TRBJ2-5 many TRBV4-2 TGTGCCAGCAGCCAAGACCTGACGGCGGGCTCTAAAGAGACCCAGTACTTC CASSQDLTAGSKETQYF
NA TRBJ2-7 many TRBV7-2 TGTGCCAGCAGCTTACGGTTAGCGGTCTACGAGCAGTACTTC CASSLRLAVYEQYF
NA TRBJ1-2 many TRBV9 TGTGCCAGCAGCGTAGCCCCGCAGGGTATTTTATATGGCTACACCTTC CASSVAPQGILYGYTF
TRBD1 TRBJ2-5 few TRBV27 TGTGCCAGCCGACCCACGGGACAGCAAGAGACCCAGTACTTC CASRPTGQQETQYF
NA TRBJ2-7 many TRBV28 TGTGCCAGCAGTCCCACTAGCTTGGACTACGAGCAGTACTTC CASSPTSLDYEQYF
TRBD2 TRBJ2-7 NA TRBV28 TGTGCCAGCACCCCGGGAGGGGCGGGGGGCCTCGACGAGCAGTACTTC CASTPGGAGGLDEQYF
NA TRBJ2-7 many TRBV19 TGTGCCAGTAGATCCTCCGGGAACACCTACGAGCAGTACTTC CASRSSGNTYEQYF
TRBD2 TRBJ2-2 many TRBV6-5 TGTGCCAGCATCCCCCGTATGGCGGGAGAGACCGGGGAGCTGTTTTTT CASIPRMAGETGELFF
TRBD1 TRBJ2-2 NA TRBV12-3/TRBV12-4 TGTGCCAGCAGTGTGACAGGGTACACCGGGGAGCTGTTTTTT CASSVTGYTGELFF
NA TRBJ1-2 many TRBV19 TGTGCCAGTAGTATGGGCACCTCTAACTATGGCTACACCTTC CASSMGTSNYGYTF
NA TRBJ1-5 many TRBV15 TGTGCCACCAGCAGAGAATCCGGAGCGGGGCAGCCCCAGCATTTT CATSRESGAGQPQHF
TRBD1 TRBJ1-6 many TRBV6-1 TGTGCCAGCAGTGTCCGGACGGGACAGGGGAATTCACCCCTCCACTTT CASSVRTGQGNSPLHF
TRBD2 TRBJ2-7 NA TRBV4-1 TGCGCCAGCAGCCAAGGAGGCGGGAGAGTCTACGAGCAGTACTTC CASSQGGGRVYEQYF
NA TRBJ1-2 many TRBV12-3/TRBV12-4 TGTGCCAGCAGCCTTACATCGGGGTCTAACTATGGCTACACCTTC CASSLTSGSNYGYTF
NA TRBJ1-1 many TRBV5-1 TGCGCCAGCAGTCCAAGGAGGGGCCCCCTTGAAGCTTTCTTT CASSPRRGPLEAFF
TRBD1 TRBJ2-2 many TRBV19 TGTGCCAGTAGTAAAGAGGGGGACAGGGTCATTATTGCCGGGGAGCTGTTTTTT CASSKEGDRVIIAGELFF
NA TRBJ1-2 NA TRBV19 TGTGCCAGCAGCTTAGCGCAACGGGTACTCTATGGCTACACCTTC CASSLAQRVLYGYTF
NA TRBJ1-3 many TRBV19 TGTGCCAGTAGGGTTTTGTCCGGAAACACCATATATTTT CASRVLSGNTIYF
NA TRBJ1-2 NA TRBV28 TGTGCCAGCAGTGTCCCCCAACCTGGCTACACCTTC CASSVPQPGYTF
NA TRBJ1-3 many TRBV27 TGTGCCAGCAAACCGCGGGGGGGTGGAACCACCATATATTTT CASKPRGGGTTIYF
NA TRBJ2-4 NA TRBV19 TGTGCCAGTAGTCCCCGGGGTGATGGAATTCAGTACTTC CASSPRGDGIQYF
NA TRBJ2-7 many TRBV6-5 TGTGCCAGCAGGGCCCCGGGGTCCTACGAGCAGTACTTC CASRAPGSYEQYF
NA TRBJ2-4 NA TRBV6-5 TGTGCCAGCAGTTTAGGACGGGTAGCCAAAAACATTCAGTACTTC CASSLGRVAKNIQYF
NA TRBJ1-2 few TRBV10-3 TGTGCCATCAGTGAGTTGATGACAGTGAACTATGGCTACACCTTC CAISELMTVNYGYTF
NA TRBJ2-7 many TRBV6-1 TGTGCCAGCAGTGAACGGGGAAGGAGCTCCTACGAGCAGTACTTC CASSERGRSSYEQYF
NA TRBJ2-3 many TRBV28 TGTGCCAGCAGTTTACCCGGACAGCTCGAGGGCACAGATACGCAGTATTTT CASSLPGQLEGTDTQYF
NA TRBJ2-7 NA TRBV6-5 TGTGCCAGCAGTTATCGGGACGACGGCGAGCAGTACTTC CASSYRDDGEQYF
NA TRBJ1-2 many TRBV20-1 TGCAGTACTTACCTGGACGTGGTGGGTCATGGCTACACCTTC CSTYLDVVGHGYTF
NA TRBJ2-7 NA TRBV6-2/TRBV6-3 TGTGCCAGCAGCAACCGGGACCCAGCCTACGAGCAGTACTTC CASSNRDPAYEQYF
NA TRBJ2-2 NA TRBV6-1 TGTGCCAGCAGTGAATATCACCTATCGAACACCGGGGAGCTGTTTTTT CASSEYHLSNTGELFF
NA TRBJ1-2 many TRBV30 TGTGCCTGGAGCCGGGACCGATCTAACTATGGCTACACCTTC CAWSRDRSNYGYTF
NA TRBJ2-2 NA TRBV7-3 TGTGCCAGCAGCCCGGAGCCTGGGGTAATACCCGGGGAGCTGTTTTTT CASSPEPGVIPGELFF
TRBD1 TRBJ2-5 many TRBV7-2 TGTGCCAGCAGCCAAGACAGGGGGTGGATGGAGACCCAGTACTTC CASSQDRGWMETQYF
TRBD2 TRBJ2-7 many TRBV5-1 TGCGCCAGCAGCAGTGGGACTAGGGGGTACGAGCAGTACTTC CASSSGTRGYEQYF
TRBD1 TRBJ1-6 few TRBV20-1 TGCAGTGCTAGGGGGGACCCGGGACAGGGGACTTCACCCCTCCACTTT CSARGDPGQGTSPLHF
NA TRBJ2-4 many TRBV24-1 TGTGCCACCAGTGTAGCCAAAAACATTCAGTACTTC CATSVAKNIQYF
NA TRBJ1-2 NA TRBV28 TGTGCCAGCAGCTCCCAGTATGGCTACACCTTC CASSSQYGYTF
TRBD1 TRBJ1-1 NA TRBV12-3/TRBV12-4 TGTGCCAGCAGGTTAACCCAGGGACAGCTGAACACTGAAGCTTTCTTT CASRLTQGQLNTEAFF
NA TRBJ1-5 NA TRBV12-3/TRBV12-4 TGTGCCAGCAGTTTAGGAGAGAACCCCCAGCATTTT CASSLGENPQHF
TRBD1 TRBJ2-7 NA TRBV29-1 TGCAGCGTTGATCAGGGGACAGGGGGCTACGAGCAGTACTTC CSVDQGTGGYEQYF
TRBD1 TRBJ2-7 many TRBV7-9 TGTGCCAGCAGCTTTACAGGGGACTCCTACGAGCAGTACTTC CASSFTGDSYEQYF
TRBD1 TRBJ2-7 many TRBV25-1 TGTGCCAGCGGGGAGAGGGACAGGGTCTACGAGCAGTACTTC CASGERDRVYEQYF
NA TRBJ2-7 many TRBV2 TGTGCCAGCTATAATTACGAGCAGTACTTC CASYNYEQYF
NA TRBJ2-5 NA TRBV12-3/TRBV12-4 TGTGCCAGCAGTCGGAGAGCAGCACTACGGACCCAGTACTTC CASSRRAALRTQYF
TRBD1 TRBJ1-5 many TRBV27 TGTGCCAGCAGCCCGGGGACAGGGTATAGCAATCAGCCCCAGCATTTT CASSPGTGYSNQPQHF
NA TRBJ2-7 many TRBV6-2/TRBV6-3 TGTGCCAGCAGTTACTTACGGACAGACGAGCAGTACTTC CASSYLRTDEQYF
NA TRBJ1-2 many TRBV20-1 TGCAGTGCTAGAGGCTGGACTACGGCTGGCTACACCTTC CSARGWTTAGYTF